The rows below give T cell receptor beta chains drawn from one sample of a study of T-cell memory formation after mild COVID-19. From the 5' RACE reads, TCRdb called clonotypes with MiXCR, one entry per CDR3 protein. The table records fewer than 700,000 distinct CDR3 sequences, about 20% of them present only once. The specimen was PBMCs or a T cell subset sorted from them (not recorded which). The receptors were sampled from an adult woman who had mild COVID-19 (a few samples of this study predate the infection). Cell type and time point are not known. Both conserved end residues are part of each CDR3. D genes are given only for firm matches. Rows may omit the clone size; those that give it use once, few, many or a size class.

>TRBJ1-2|TRBV3-1|few|TRBD1
CASSQVTGGYGYTF
TGTGCCAGCAGCCAAGTGACAGGGGGCTATGGCTACACCTTC
>TRBJ2-1|TRBV12-3/TRBV12-4|few|.
CASSPVIYNEQFF
TGTGCCAGCAGTCCGGTCATTTACAATGAGCAGTTCTTC
>TRBJ1-5|TRBV6-6|.|TRBD1
CATGDRSNQPQHF
TGTGCCACAGGGGACAGGAGCAATCAGCCCCAGCATTTT
>TRBJ1-1|TRBV7-6|.|.
CASSLTLGDTEAFF
TGTGCCAGCAGCCTAACCTTAGGGGACACTGAAGCTTTCTTT
>TRBJ2-1|TRBV6-5|.|.
CASSSAGFGNNEQFF
TGTGCCAGCAGCTCGGCGGGGTTCGGCAACAATGAGCAGTTCTTC
>TRBJ2-1|TRBV7-9|few|.
CASSPGPFDEQFF
TGTGCCAGCAGCCCAGGACCTTTCGATGAGCAGTTCTTC
>TRBJ2-7|TRBV5-1|.|.
CASSLDTSSYEQYF
TGCGCCAGCAGCTTGGACACAAGCTCCTACGAGCAGTACTTC
>TRBJ2-3|TRBV7-3|.|.
CASSLTYGEDTQYF
TGTGCCAGCAGCTTAACGTACGGGGAGGATACGCAGTATTTT
>TRBJ2-3|TRBV27|few|TRBD2
CASSPRGGAWEGADTQYF
TGTGCCAGCAGTCCCCGGGGAGGGGCGTGGGAAGGGGCAGATACGCAGTATTTT
>TRBJ2-3|TRBV5-5|many|TRBD1
CASSPRTGATGSGTDTQYF
TGTGCCAGCAGCCCTCGGACAGGGGCGACAGGTAGTGGCACAGATACGCAGTATTTT
>TRBJ2-5|TRBV5-1|many|.
CASSTGMETQYF
TGCGCCAGCAGCACAGGGATGGAGACCCAGTACTTC
>TRBJ2-7|TRBV6-5|few|TRBD1
CASSYLQGFDEQYF
TGTGCCAGCAGTTACCTACAGGGGTTCGACGAGCAGTACTTC
>TRBJ2-3|TRBV12-3/TRBV12-4|few|.
CASRLGQGFSGSTTIGTDTQYF
TGTGCCAGCAGACTTGGACAGGGTTTTAGCGGGAGCACCACTATTGGCACAGATACGCAGTATTTT
>TRBJ2-5|TRBV7-8|few|TRBD1
CASSSNGQASQETQYF
TGTGCCAGCAGCTCTAATGGACAGGCCAGCCAAGAGACCCAGTACTTC
>TRBJ1-1|TRBV27|few|TRBD1
CASSPQTGVYTEAFF
TGTGCCAGCAGTCCCCAGACAGGGGTGTACACTGAAGCTTTCTTT
>TRBJ2-1|TRBV12-3/TRBV12-4|few|TRBD1
CASSPPGQGDEQFF
TGTGCCAGCAGTCCTCCGGGACAGGGTGATGAGCAGTTCTTC
>TRBJ2-2|TRBV19|.|TRBD2
CAITVPTSGGLNTGELFF
TGTGCCATAACCGTACCTACTAGCGGGGGGCTGAACACCGGGGAGCTGTTTTTT
>TRBJ2-1|TRBV6-2/TRBV6-3|.|.
CASSSPPGLKKEQFF
TGTGCCAGCAGTTCCCCTCCGGGACTGAAGAAAGAGCAGTTCTTC
>TRBJ2-2|TRBV20-1|many|TRBD2
CSAVAGANTGELFF
TGCAGTGCAGTAGCGGGCGCGAACACCGGGGAGCTGTTTTTT
>TRBJ2-3|TRBV30|.|TRBD1
CAWSAGTGGNTQYF
TGTGCCTGGAGTGCCGGGACAGGGGGAAATACGCAGTATTTT
>TRBJ2-7|TRBV15|few|TRBD2
CATSRLTSINDEQYF
TGTGCCACCAGCAGATTGACTAGCATCAATGACGAGCAGTACTTC
>TRBJ1-1|TRBV3-1|few|.
CASSQSGSPEAFF
TGTGCCAGCAGCCAATCTGGTAGCCCTGAAGCTTTCTTT
>TRBJ2-7|TRBV15|.|.
CATSSRASSYEQYF
TGTGCCACCAGCAGCCGGGCAAGCTCCTACGAGCAGTACTTC
>TRBJ2-1|TRBV5-1|.|TRBD2
CASRVAGSNNEQFF
TGCGCCAGCAGGGTAGCGGGGAGTAACAATGAGCAGTTCTTC
>TRBJ1-1|TRBV12-3/TRBV12-4|few|.
CASRSRSGTEAFF
TGTGCCAGCCGCTCAAGGTCGGGCACTGAAGCTTTCTTT
>TRBJ2-1|TRBV4-3|.|TRBD2
CASSQESGRRRWEQFF
TGCGCCAGCAGCCAAGAGAGCGGGAGGAGGCGATGGGAGCAGTTCTTC
>TRBJ2-1|TRBV29-1|.|.
CSGGGQKDIWVYNEQFF
TGCAGCGGTGGGGGTCAAAAGGATATCTGGGTCTACAATGAGCAGTTCTTC
>TRBJ1-4|TRBV9|.|TRBD1
CASSTRTGLNEKLFF
TGTGCCAGCAGCACCAGGACAGGGCTTAATGAAAAACTGTTTTTT
>TRBJ1-1|TRBV27|few|.
CASIKGSEAFF
TGTGCCAGCATTAAAGGTTCTGAAGCTTTCTTT
>TRBJ2-3|TRBV6-6|.|.
CASIQPRGISTDTQYF
TGTGCCAGCATCCAGCCCCGGGGAATTAGCACAGATACGCAGTATTTT
>TRBJ2-7|TRBV27|few|TRBD2
CASSRVGPIAGAAYEQYF
TGTGCCAGCAGTCGGGTGGGGCCAATAGCGGGCGCAGCCTACGAGCAGTACTTC
>TRBJ2-3|TRBV2|.|.
CASGRDYTDTQYF
TGTGCCAGCGGGCGGGATTACACAGATACGCAGTATTTT
>TRBJ1-1|TRBV9|many|TRBD1
CASSVAGQGAEGTEAFF
TGTGCCAGCAGCGTAGCAGGACAGGGGGCGGAGGGAACTGAAGCTTTCTTT
>TRBJ1-1|TRBV23-1|few|.
CASSQSRGEAFF
TGCGCCAGCAGTCAATCCCGGGGGGAAGCTTTCTTT
>TRBJ1-6|TRBV28|few|.
CASSHRVSSYNSPLHF
TGTGCCAGCAGCCACAGGGTTAGCTCCTATAATTCACCCCTCCACTTT
>TRBJ2-7|TRBV3-1|.|TRBD1
CASSQDQWTGALLEQYF
TGTGCCAGCAGCCAAGATCAGTGGACAGGGGCCCTCCTGGAGCAGTACTTC
>TRBJ2-3|TRBV18|.|TRBD1
CASSRGTAIRPDTQYF
TGTGCCAGCTCACGGGGGACAGCCATCCGGCCAGATACGCAGTATTTT
>TRBJ2-7|TRBV5-1|few|.
CASTPEVGVDEQYF
TGCGCCAGCACCCCCGAGGTGGGGGTCGACGAGCAGTACTTC
>TRBJ2-4|TRBV18|few|.
CASSPPEAKNIQYF
TGTGCCAGCTCACCACCAGAAGCCAAAAACATTCAGTACTTC
>TRBJ2-3|TRBV18|.|.
CASSPQGSSGDTQYF
TGTGCCAGCTCACCTCAGGGGTCTAGCGGAGATACGCAGTATTTT
>TRBJ2-1|TRBV6-5|.|.
CASSYSNRDFSYNEQFF
TGTGCCAGCAGTTACTCGAACAGGGACTTCTCCTACAATGAGCAGTTCTTC
>TRBJ2-7|TRBV19|.|.
CASSQRTRDEQYF
TGTGCCAGTAGTCAGCGAACACGCGACGAGCAGTACTTC
>TRBJ2-2|TRBV11-3|few|TRBD1
CASSPRQGAGGELFF
TGTGCCAGCAGCCCCCGACAGGGGGCTGGCGGGGAGCTGTTTTTT
>TRBJ2-7|TRBV7-9|.|.
CASSLGQAPYEQYF
TGTGCCAGCAGCTTAGGACAGGCGCCCTACGAGCAGTACTTC
>TRBJ2-3|TRBV7-3|few|.
CASSLSWDTQYF
TGTGCCAGCAGCTTATCTTGGGATACGCAGTATTTT
>TRBJ2-7|TRBV30|.|TRBD2
CASETSEAAQYF
TGTGCCTCCGAGACTAGCGAAGCAGCGCAGTACTTC
>TRBJ2-1|TRBV12-3/TRBV12-4|many|.
CASSFLGPMVNEQFF
TGTGCCAGCAGTTTTCTCGGGCCAATGGTCAATGAGCAGTTCTTC
>TRBJ2-7|TRBV29-1|.|.
CSVETGDPEQYF
TGCAGCGTCGAGACCGGGGATCCCGAGCAGTACTTC
>TRBJ2-2|TRBV7-9|.|.
CASSRPGGATGELFF
TGTGCCAGCAGCCGACCAGGAGGGGCCACCGGGGAGCTGTTTTTT
>TRBJ1-1|TRBV4-1|.|TRBD1
CASSHPGQGNTEAFF
TGCGCCAGCAGCCACCCGGGACAGGGAAACACTGAAGCTTTCTTT
>TRBJ2-7|TRBV7-9|.|TRBD1
CASSPEVGTEYEQYF
TGTGCCAGCAGCCCCGAAGTTGGGACAGAGTACGAGCAGTACTTC
>TRBJ1-1|TRBV6-1|.|.
CASSLHLGVTEAFF
TGTGCCAGCAGTCTCCACCTAGGGGTCACTGAAGCTTTCTTT
>TRBJ1-4|TRBV2|few|.
CASSVRRVGEKLFF
TGTGCCAGCAGTGTCCGACGGGTTGGGGAAAAACTGTTTTTT
>TRBJ1-5|TRBV7-8|.|.
CASSLGVGFNSNQPQHF
TGTGCCAGCAGCTTAGGAGTGGGGTTTAATAGCAATCAGCCCCAGCATTTT
>TRBJ2-1|TRBV14|.|TRBD2
CASSQDALAGNNEQFF
TGTGCCAGCAGCCAAGACGCCCTAGCGGGCAACAATGAGCAGTTCTTC